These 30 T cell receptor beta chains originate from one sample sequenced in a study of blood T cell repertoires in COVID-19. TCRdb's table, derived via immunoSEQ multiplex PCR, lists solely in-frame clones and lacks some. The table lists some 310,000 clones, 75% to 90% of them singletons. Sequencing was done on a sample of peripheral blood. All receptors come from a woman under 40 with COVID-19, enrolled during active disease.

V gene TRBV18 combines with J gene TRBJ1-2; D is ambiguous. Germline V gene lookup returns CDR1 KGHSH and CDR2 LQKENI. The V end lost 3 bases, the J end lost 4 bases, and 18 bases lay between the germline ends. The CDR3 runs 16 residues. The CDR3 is CASSPLSSSGPYGYTF. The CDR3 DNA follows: TGTGCCAGCTCACCCCTATCGAGCAGCGGACCCTATGGCTACACCTTC.

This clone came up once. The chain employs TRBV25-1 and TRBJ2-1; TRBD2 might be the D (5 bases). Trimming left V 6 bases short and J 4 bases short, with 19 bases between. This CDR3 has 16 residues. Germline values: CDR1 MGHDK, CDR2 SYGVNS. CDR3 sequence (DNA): TGTGCCAGCAGCGAGGGAGTCCAGAAGATATACAATGAGCAGTTCTTC. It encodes CASSEGVQKIYNEQFF.

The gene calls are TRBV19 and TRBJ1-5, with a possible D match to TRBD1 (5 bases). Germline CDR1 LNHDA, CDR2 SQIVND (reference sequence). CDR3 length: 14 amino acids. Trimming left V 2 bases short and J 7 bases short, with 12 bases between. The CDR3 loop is CASSIIGAGQPQHF. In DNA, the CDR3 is TGTGCCAGTAGTATAATAGGGGCCGGACAGCCCCAGCATTTT. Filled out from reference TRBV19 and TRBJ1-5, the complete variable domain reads DGGITQSPKYLFRKEGQNVTLSCEQNLNHDAMYWYRQDPGQGLRLIYYSQIVNDFQKGDIAEGYSVSREKKESFPLTVTSAQKNPTAFYLCASSIIGAGQPQHFGDGTRLSIL.

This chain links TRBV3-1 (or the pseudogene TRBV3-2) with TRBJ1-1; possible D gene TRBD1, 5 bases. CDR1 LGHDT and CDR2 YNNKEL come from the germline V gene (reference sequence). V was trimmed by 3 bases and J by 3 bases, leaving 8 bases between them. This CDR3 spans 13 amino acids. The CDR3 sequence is CASSHRGDTEAFF. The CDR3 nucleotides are TGTGCCAGCAGCCACCGGGGGGACACTGAAGCTTTCTTT.

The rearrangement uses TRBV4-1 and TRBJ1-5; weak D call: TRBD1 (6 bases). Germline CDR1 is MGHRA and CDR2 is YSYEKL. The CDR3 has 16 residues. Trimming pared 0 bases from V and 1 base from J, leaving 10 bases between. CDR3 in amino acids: CASSQDGGRSNQPQHF. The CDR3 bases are TGCGCCAGCAGCCAAGATGGGGGCAGGAGCAATCAGCCCCAGCATTTT.

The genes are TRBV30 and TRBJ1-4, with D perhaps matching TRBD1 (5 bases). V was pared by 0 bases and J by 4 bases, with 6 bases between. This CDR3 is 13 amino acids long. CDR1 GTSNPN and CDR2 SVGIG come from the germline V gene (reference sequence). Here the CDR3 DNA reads TGTGCCTGGAGTGTAGACAGTAATGAAAAACTGTTTTTT. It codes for CAWSVDSNEKLFF.

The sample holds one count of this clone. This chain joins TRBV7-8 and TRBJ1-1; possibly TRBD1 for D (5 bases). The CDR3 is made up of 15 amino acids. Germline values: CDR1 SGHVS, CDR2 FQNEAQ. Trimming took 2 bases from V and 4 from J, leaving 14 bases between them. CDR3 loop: CASSLNGGVGTEAFF. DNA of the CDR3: TGTGCCAGCAGCTTAAACGGGGGGGTGGGCACTGAAGCTTTCTTT.

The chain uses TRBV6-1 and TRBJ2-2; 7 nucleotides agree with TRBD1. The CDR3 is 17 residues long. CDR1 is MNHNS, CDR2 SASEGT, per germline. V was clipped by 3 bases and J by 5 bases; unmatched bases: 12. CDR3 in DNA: TGTGCCAGCAGTGACCGGGACAGAAAAATAAAGACCGGGGAGCTGTTTTTT. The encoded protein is CASSDRDRKIKTGELFF.

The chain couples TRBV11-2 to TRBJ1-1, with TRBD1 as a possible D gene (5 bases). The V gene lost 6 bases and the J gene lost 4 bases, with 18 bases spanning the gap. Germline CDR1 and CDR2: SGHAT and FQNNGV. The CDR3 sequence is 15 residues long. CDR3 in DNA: TGTGCCAGCAGTCCGCCCCGGACGCAGGGCACTGAAGCTTTCTTT. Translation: CASSPPRTQGTEAFF.

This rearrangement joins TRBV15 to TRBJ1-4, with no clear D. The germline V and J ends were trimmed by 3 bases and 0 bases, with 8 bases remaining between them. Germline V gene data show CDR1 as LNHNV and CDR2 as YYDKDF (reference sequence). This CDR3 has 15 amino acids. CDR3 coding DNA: TGTGCCACCAGCAGGCAGACTGCAACTAATGAAAAACTGTTTTTT. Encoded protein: CATSRQTATNEKLFF.

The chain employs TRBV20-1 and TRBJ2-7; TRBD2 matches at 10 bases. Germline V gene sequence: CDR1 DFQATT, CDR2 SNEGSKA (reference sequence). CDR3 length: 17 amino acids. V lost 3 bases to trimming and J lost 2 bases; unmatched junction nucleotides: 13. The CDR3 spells CSASGGGSGRGTYEQYF. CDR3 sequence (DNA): TGCAGTGCTAGTGGGGGTGGGAGCGGGAGGGGAACCTACGAGCAGTACTTC.

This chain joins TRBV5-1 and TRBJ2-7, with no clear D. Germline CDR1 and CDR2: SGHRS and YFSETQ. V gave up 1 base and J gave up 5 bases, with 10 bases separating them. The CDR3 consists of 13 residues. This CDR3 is CASSLTFEDEQYF. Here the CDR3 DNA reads TGCGCCAGCAGCTTGACGTTTGAGGACGAGCAGTACTTC.

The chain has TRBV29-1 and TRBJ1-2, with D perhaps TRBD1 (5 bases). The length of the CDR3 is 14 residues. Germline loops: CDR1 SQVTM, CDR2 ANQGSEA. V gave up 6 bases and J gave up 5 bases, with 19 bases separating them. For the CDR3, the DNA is TGCAGCGTCGACAGTGCGGGGTTATTGTATGGCTACACCTTC. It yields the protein CSVDSAGLLYGYTF.

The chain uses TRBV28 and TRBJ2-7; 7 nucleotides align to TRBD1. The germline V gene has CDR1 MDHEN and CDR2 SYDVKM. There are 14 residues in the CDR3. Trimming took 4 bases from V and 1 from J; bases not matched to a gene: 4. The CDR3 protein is CASSSWGQSYEQYF. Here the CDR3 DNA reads TGTGCCAGCAGTTCATGGGGACAGTCCTACGAGCAGTACTTC.

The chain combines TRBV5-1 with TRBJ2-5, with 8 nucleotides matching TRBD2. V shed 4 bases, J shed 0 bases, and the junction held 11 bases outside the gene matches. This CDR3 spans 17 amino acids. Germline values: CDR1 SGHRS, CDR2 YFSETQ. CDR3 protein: CASSRGLAVQYQETQYF. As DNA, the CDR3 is TGCGCCAGCAGCAGAGGACTAGCCGTCCAGTACCAAGAGACCCAGTACTTC.

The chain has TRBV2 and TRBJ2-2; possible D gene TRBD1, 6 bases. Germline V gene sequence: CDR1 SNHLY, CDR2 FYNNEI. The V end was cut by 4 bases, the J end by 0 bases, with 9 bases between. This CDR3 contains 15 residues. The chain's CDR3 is CASSVGQTNTGELFF. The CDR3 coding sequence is TGTGCCAGCAGTGTCGGACAGACGAACACCGGGGAGCTGTTTTTT.

The chain's CDR3 is CASSISDREVNYGYTF. DNA of the CDR3: TGTGCCAGCAGCATATCAGACAGGGAAGTAAACTATGGCTACACCTTC. The chain is built from TRBV7-9 and TRBJ1-2; the match to TRBD1 covers 7 bases. Per germline, CDR1 SEHNR and CDR2 FQNEAQ (reference sequence). V lost 5 bases, J lost 2 bases, and 11 bases stayed unmatched. The CDR3 totals 16 residues.

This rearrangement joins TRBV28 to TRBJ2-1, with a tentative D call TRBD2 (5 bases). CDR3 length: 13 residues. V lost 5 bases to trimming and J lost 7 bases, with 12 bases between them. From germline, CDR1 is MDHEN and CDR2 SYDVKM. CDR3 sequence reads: CASSLASGNEQFF. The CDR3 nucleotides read TGTGCCAGCAGTCTCGCTTCGGGGAATGAGCAGTTCTTC.

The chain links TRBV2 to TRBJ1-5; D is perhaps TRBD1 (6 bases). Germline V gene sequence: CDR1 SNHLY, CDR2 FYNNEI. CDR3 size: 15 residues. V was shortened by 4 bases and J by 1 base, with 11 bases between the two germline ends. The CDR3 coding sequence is TGTGCCAGCAGTGCGGACAGCAAGAGCAATCAGCCCCAGCATTTT. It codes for CASSADSKSNQPQHF.

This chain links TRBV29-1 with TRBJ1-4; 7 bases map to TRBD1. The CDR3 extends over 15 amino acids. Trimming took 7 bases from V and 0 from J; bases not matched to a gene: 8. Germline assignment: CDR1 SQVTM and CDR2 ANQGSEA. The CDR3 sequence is CSGKTGTATNEKLFF. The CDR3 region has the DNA TGCAGCGGTAAAACCGGGACAGCAACTAATGAAAAACTGTTTTTT.

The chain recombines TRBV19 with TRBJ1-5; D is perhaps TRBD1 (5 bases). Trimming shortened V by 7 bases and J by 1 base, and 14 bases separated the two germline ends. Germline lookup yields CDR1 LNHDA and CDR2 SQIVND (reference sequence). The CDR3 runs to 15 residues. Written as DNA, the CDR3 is TGTGCCAGTACCACGCAGGGTGGGAGCAATCAGCCCCAGCATTTT. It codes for CASTTQGGSNQPQHF.

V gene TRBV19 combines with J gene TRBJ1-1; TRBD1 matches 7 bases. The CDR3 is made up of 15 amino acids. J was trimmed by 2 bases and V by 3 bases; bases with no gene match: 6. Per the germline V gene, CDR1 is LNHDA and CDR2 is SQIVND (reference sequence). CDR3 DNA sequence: TGTGCCAGTAGTATTGGGTCAGGGGGAAACACTGAAGCTTTCTTT. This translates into CASSIGSGGNTEAFF.

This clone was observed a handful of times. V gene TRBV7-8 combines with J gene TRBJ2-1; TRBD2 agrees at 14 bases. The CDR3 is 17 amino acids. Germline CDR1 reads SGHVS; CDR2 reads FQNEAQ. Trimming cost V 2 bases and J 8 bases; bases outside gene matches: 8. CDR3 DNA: TGTGCCAGCAGCTTAAGACTAGCGGGAGGGCCGGGGGATGAGCAGTTCTTC. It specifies CASSLRLAGGPGDEQFF.

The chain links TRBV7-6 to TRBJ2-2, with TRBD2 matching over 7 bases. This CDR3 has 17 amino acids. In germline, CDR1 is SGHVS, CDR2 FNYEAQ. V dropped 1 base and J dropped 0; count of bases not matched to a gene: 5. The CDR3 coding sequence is TGTGCCAGCAGCTTAGACGCTAGCGGTTCGAACACCGGGGAGCTGTTTTTT. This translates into CASSLDASGSNTGELFF.

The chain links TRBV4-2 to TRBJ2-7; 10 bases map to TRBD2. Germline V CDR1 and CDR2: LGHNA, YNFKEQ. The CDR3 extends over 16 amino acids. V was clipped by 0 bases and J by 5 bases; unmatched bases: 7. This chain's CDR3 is CASSQDWASGSHEQYF. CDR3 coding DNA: TGTGCCAGCAGCCAAGATTGGGCTAGCGGGAGCCACGAGCAGTACTTC.

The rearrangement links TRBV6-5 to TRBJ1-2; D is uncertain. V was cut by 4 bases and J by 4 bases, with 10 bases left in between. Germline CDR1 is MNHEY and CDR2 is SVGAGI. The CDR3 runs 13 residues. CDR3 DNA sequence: TGTGCCAGCAGTTTTCCGGGGAGCTATGGCTACACCTTC. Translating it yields CASSFPGSYGYTF.

The CDR3 DNA reads as TGTGCCAGCAGTGACTCGGCAACCACAGATACGCAGTATTTT. Its translation is CASSDSATTDTQYF. V and J are TRBV6-4 and TRBJ2-3; D remains ambiguous. V gave up 0 bases and J gave up 2 bases, with 6 bases separating them. The CDR3 spans 14 residues. CDR1 is MRHNA, CDR2 SNTAGT, per germline.

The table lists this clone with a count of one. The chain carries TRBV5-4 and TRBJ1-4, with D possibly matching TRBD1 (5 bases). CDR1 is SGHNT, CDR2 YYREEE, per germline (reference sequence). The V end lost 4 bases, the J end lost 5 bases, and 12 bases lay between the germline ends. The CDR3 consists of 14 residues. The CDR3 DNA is TGTGCCAGCAGCGCCCCGGGGGGGAATGAAAAACTGTTTTTT. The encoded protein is CASSAPGGNEKLFF.

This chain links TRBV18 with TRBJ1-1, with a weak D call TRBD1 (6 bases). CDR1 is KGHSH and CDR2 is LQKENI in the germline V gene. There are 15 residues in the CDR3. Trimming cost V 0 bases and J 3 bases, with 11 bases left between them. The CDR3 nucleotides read TGTGCCAGCTCACCACCTAGCGCAGGGGACACTGAAGCTTTCTTT. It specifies CASSPPSAGDTEAFF.

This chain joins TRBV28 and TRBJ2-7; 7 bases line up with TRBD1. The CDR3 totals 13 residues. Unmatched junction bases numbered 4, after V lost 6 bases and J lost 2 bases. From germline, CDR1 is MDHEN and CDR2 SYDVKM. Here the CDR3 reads CASRNRGTYEQYF. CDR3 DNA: TGTGCCAGCAGGAACAGGGGTACCTACGAGCAGTACTTC.